The 28 T cell receptor beta chains below all came from one sample that was sequenced in a study of neurological immune-mediated disorders. TCRdb analysed the 5' RACE reads with MiXCR anew, one entry per CDR3 protein. In the table there are around 69,000 distinct CDR3 sequences, roughly 10% of which are singletons. Time point meaning: longitudinal time-point 1 (baseline). Specimen: PBMCs. The source of these receptors is a young man in good health.

The V call is TRBV7-7, the J call TRBJ2-1; TRBD1 might be the D (6 bases). Looked up from germline, CDR1 is SSHAT and CDR2 is FNYEAQ (reference sequence). CDR3 length: 15 amino acids. The CDR3 coding sequence is TGTGTCATCAGCTTAGGGGGACACGCCGGCGATGAGCAGTTCTTC. Its translation is CVISLGGHAGDEQFF.

This clonotype was found many times. The chain recombines TRBV5-1 with TRBJ2-1, with D possibly being TRBD1 (6 bases). CDR1 and CDR2 (germline): SGHRS, YFSETQ. This CDR3 contains 14 residues. Trimming pared 5 bases from V and 8 bases from J, leaving 17 bases between. CDR3 bases: TGCGCCAGCAGTCAGGGGTCGTCGGGCGATGAGCAGTTCTTC. It yields the protein CASSQGSSGDEQFF.

This clonotype was picked up a small number of times. V gene TRBV11-1 combines with J gene TRBJ2-3; D is unresolved. Germline V CDR1 and CDR2: SGHAT, FQDESV (reference sequence). This CDR3 is 15 amino acids long. Between the trimmed V and J ends, which lost 3 bases and 0 bases, there was a span of 10 bases. The DNA of the CDR3 is TGTGCCAGCAGCTTCGGAACTCTGAGCACAGATACGCAGTATTTT. This codes for CASSFGTLSTDTQYF.

The V gene is TRBV27, the J gene TRBJ1-1; D uncertain. Germline V CDR1 and CDR2: MNHEY, SMNVEV (reference sequence). The CDR3 spans 13 residues. V shed 0 bases and J shed 3 bases, with 5 bases lying between them. The CDR3 bases are TGTGCCAGCAGTTTATCGGTGGACACTGAAGCTTTCTTT. Its protein is CASSLSVDTEAFF.

This clonotype was observed at least ten times. The chain recombines TRBV7-2 with TRBJ2-3; 8 nucleotides match TRBD2. The CDR3 sequence is 17 residues long. The ends lost 4 bases at V and 0 bases at J; junction bases unmatched: 9. Germline V lookup: CDR1 SGHTA, CDR2 FQGNSA. The CDR3 region is CASSYLAGPTSTDTQYF. CDR3 DNA: TGTGCCAGCAGCTATTTAGCGGGACCTACTAGCACAGATACGCAGTATTTT.

This clonotype was picked up many times. Here the CDR3 DNA reads TGTGCCAGCAGTTTATATCCGGGAGCAACAGATACGCAGTATTTT. This encodes CASSLYPGATDTQYF. The J gene is TRBJ2-3, the V gene TRBV28, with D tentatively TRBD2 (6 bases). Looked up from germline, CDR1 is MDHEN and CDR2 is SYDVKM. With 1 base removed from V and 3 bases from J, the gap between germline ends came to 11 bases. The CDR3 runs 15 residues.

This clonotype appeared many times. The chain employs TRBV20-1 and TRBJ2-2; D is unresolved. This CDR3 contains 11 residues. CDR1 and CDR2 from the germline V gene are DFQATT and SNEGSKA (reference sequence). The CDR3 nucleotides read TGCAGCGTAATAGCAGCCGGGGAGCTGTTTTTT. Amino acid sequence: CSVIAAGELFF.

This clonotype was recorded many times. This sequence joins TRBV29-1 and TRBJ2-3, with TRBD2 matching 8 bases. The J segment lost 2 bases and the V segment lost 0 bases, leaving 7 bases of the junction unmatched. This CDR3 has 16 residues. The germline CDR1 and CDR2 sequences are SQVTM and ANQGSEA. Written as DNA, the CDR3 is TGCAGCGTTGAAGATAGGCTAGCGGGCCTCACAGATACGCAGTATTTT. Translation gives CSVEDRLAGLTDTQYF.

The chain carries TRBV29-1 and TRBJ1-3; D is uncertain. In germline, CDR1 is SQVTM, CDR2 ANQGSEA. The CDR3 spans 12 residues. Trimming shortened V by 5 bases and J by 0 bases, and 5 bases separated the two germline ends. The CDR3 nucleotides are TGCAGCGTTAGTTTCTCTGGAAACACCATATATTTT. Protein product: CSVSFSGNTIYF. The full variable domain, its missing parts supplied by reference TRBV29-1 and TRBJ1-3, is SAVISQKPSRDICQRGTSLTIQCQVDSQVTMMFWYRQQPGQSLTLIATANQGSEATYESGFVIDKFPISRPNLTFSTLTVSNMSPEDSSIYLCSVSFSGNTIYFGEGSWLTVV.

This clonotype was counted ten times or more. The genes are TRBV7-3 and TRBJ1-6; a weak D match, TRBD1 (5 bases). Germline CDR1 reads SGHTA; CDR2 reads FQGTGA. This CDR3 region has 14 residues. Trimming shortened V by 6 bases and J by 6 bases, and 12 bases separated the two germline ends. DNA for the CDR3: TGTGCCAGCAGTGAGACAGCGGCTAATTCACCCCTCCACTTT. This gives the protein CASSETAANSPLHF.

This clonotype showed up many times. The chain couples TRBV20-1 to TRBJ2-1, with 7 bases lining up with TRBD1. CDR3 length equals 15 residues. Per germline, CDR1 DFQATT and CDR2 SNEGSKA (reference sequence). J gave up 6 bases and V 1 base, and 9 bases lay outside the gene matches. CDR3 nucleotides: TGCAGTGCTAGAGGTAGGGGGCGCAACCTCAATGAGCAGTTCTTC. It specifies CSARGRGRNLNEQFF.

This clonotype was found many times. The chain uses TRBV7-9 and TRBJ2-3, with a possible D match to TRBD2 (5 bases). CDR1 and CDR2 (germline): SEHNR, FQNEAQ (reference sequence). There are 13 residues in the CDR3. Trimming took 6 bases from V and 1 from J, leaving 8 bases between them. CDR3 sequence: CASSGSGTDTQYF. CDR3 sequence (DNA): TGTGCCAGCAGTGGTAGCGGCACAGATACGCAGTATTTT. Drawing the rest from reference TRBV7-9 and TRBJ2-3, the complete variable domain is DTGVSQNPRHKITKRGQNVTFRCDPISEHNRLYWYRQTLGQGPEFLTYFQNEAQLEKSRLLSDRFSAERPKGSFSTLEIQRTEQGDSAMYLCASSGSGTDTQYFGPGTRLTVL.

This clonotype was found many times. The chain combines TRBV28 with TRBJ2-7, with no clear D. This CDR3 has 13 residues. Looked up from germline, CDR1 is MDHEN and CDR2 is SYDVKM. The germline V and J ends were trimmed by 3 bases and 1 base, with 7 bases remaining between them. The CDR3: CASSFMVSYEQYF. The CDR3 DNA is TGTGCCAGCAGTTTTATGGTGTCCTACGAGCAGTACTTC.

This clonotype was observed at least ten times. J is TRBJ1-2 and V is TRBV5-5, with TRBD1 matching 7 bases. V shed 2 bases, J shed 0 bases, and the junction held 13 bases outside the gene matches. Germline CDR1 and CDR2: SGHKS and YYEKEE (reference sequence). CDR3 length: 18 amino acids. The CDR3 nucleotides read TGTGCCAGCAGCTTATCCCACCTAGGGACAGCCTCTAACTATGGCTACACCTTC. It codes for CASSLSHLGTASNYGYTF.

The chain couples TRBV5-1 to TRBJ2-5; the match to TRBD2 covers 11 bases. This CDR3 has 16 amino acids. After removal of 3 bases from V and 2 bases from J, the junction contained 6 bases not matched to a gene. Germline CDR1 SGHRS, CDR2 YFSETQ. The CDR3 DNA follows: TGCGCCAGCAGCTCGGGACTAGCGGAGAGGCAAGAGACCCAGTACTTC. It specifies CASSSGLAERQETQYF.

Ten or more counts support this clonotype. The chain joins TRBV3-1 to TRBJ1-1, with D maybe TRBD1 (5 bases). Trimming shortened V by 4 bases and J by 1 base, and 10 bases separated the two germline ends. The CDR3 length is 14 residues. Germline assignment: CDR1 LGHDT and CDR2 YNNKEL (reference sequence). The CDR3, as DNA: TGTGCCAGCAGCCGGACATACAGGAACACTGAAGCTTTCTTT. It translates to CASSRTYRNTEAFF.

This clonotype was observed many times. The CDR3, as DNA: TGTGCCAGCAGCTTCTGGGGCAATGAGCAGTTCTTC. Translation gives CASSFWGNEQFF. V and J are TRBV5-5 and TRBJ2-1; unclear D gene. V lost 2 bases and J lost 6, with 6 bases in between. CDR1 and CDR2 from the germline V gene are SGHKS and YYEKEE (reference sequence). This CDR3 contains 12 residues.

This clonotype was counted a few times. J is TRBJ1-5 and V is TRBV27; 8 bases fit TRBD1. CDR3 length: 14 residues. V was clipped by 4 bases and J by 7 bases; unmatched bases: 6. Germline CDR1 reads MNHEY; CDR2 reads SMNVEV (reference sequence). This CDR3 is CASSWTGSGQPQHF. As DNA, the CDR3 is TGTGCCAGCAGTTGGACAGGGAGCGGGCAGCCCCAGCATTTT.

In its sample, this clonotype was seen many times. This rearrangement joins TRBV7-3 to TRBJ2-3; 10 nucleotides align to TRBD2. With 5 bases clipped from V and 4 bases from J, the junction kept 0 bases outside the gene matches. The CDR3 length is 13 residues. Germline CDR1 reads SGHTA; CDR2 reads FQGTGA. CDR3: CASSLAGADTQYF. In nucleotides, the CDR3 is TGTGCCAGCAGCCTAGCGGGGGCAGATACGCAGTATTTT.

There are many counts of this clonotype. The chain recombines TRBV12-3 or TRBV12-4 with TRBJ2-2; D may correspond to TRBD1 or TRBD2 (5 bases each). V was pared by 6 bases and J by 5 bases, with 13 bases between. The CDR3 runs to 14 residues. The CDR3 DNA is TGTGCCAGCAGGCCGGGACCCATAACCGGGGAGCTGTTTTTT. This encodes CASRPGPITGELFF.

The gene calls are TRBV5-6 and TRBJ1-2; TRBD1 matches 8 bases. Germline V gene lookup returns CDR1 SGHDT and CDR2 YYEEEE. The V and J ends lost 1 base and 7 bases, in that order; junction bases with no gene match: 3. The CDR3 has 13 amino acids. The chain's CDR3 is CASSLSRGLGYTF. The DNA of the CDR3 is TGTGCCAGCAGCTTGAGCAGGGGGCTTGGCTACACCTTC.

Remarks on this clonotype: Given a much more abundant clone one base away, this may be a read error. The chain employs TRBV20-1 and TRBJ2-5; weak D call: TRBD1 (5 bases). Germline CDR1 is DFQATT and CDR2 is SNEGSKA (reference sequence). The CDR3 is 15 amino acids. For the CDR3, the DNA is TGCGGTGCTTTATCTCCCAGGACACCCCAAGAGACCCAGTACTTC. Amino acids: CGALSPRTPQETQYF.

This clonotype was seen at least ten times. The chain uses TRBV4-2 and TRBJ2-3; TRBD1 agrees at 9 bases. CDR1 and CDR2 (germline): LGHNA, YNFKEQ. With V trimmed by 0 bases and J by 4 bases, 2 bases remained unmatched. This CDR3 has 15 amino acids. The CDR3 nucleotides read TGTGCCAGCAGCCAAGATACAGGGGGCCCAGATACGCAGTATTTT. The encoded protein is CASSQDTGGPDTQYF.

A few counts support this clonotype. The chain carries TRBV10-2 and TRBJ2-7; TRBD1 might be the D (5 bases). The germline V gene has CDR1 WSHSY and CDR2 SAAADI. Trimming shortened V by 3 bases and J by 5 bases, and 14 bases separated the two germline ends. This CDR3 has 14 residues. The CDR3 DNA follows: TGCGCCAGCAGTGAAGGCAGGGTAGTAAACGAGCAGTACTTC. Encoded protein: CASSEGRVVNEQYF.

This clonotype was counted at least ten times. This chain joins TRBV7-3 and TRBJ2-2; 8 nucleotides agree with TRBD1. The germline CDR1 and CDR2 sequences are SGHTA and FQGTGA. The junction had 6 bases not matched to a gene; V was cut back by 5 bases and J by 1 base. The CDR3 has 16 amino acids. The CDR3 reads CASSPPGTGNTGELFF. Here the CDR3 DNA reads TGTGCCAGCAGCCCCCCCGGGACAGGGAACACCGGGGAGCTGTTTTTT.

This clonotype was observed at least ten times. This chain joins TRBV28 and TRBJ1-4; 8 nucleotides align to TRBD1. After removal of 6 bases from V and 7 bases from J, the junction contained 4 bases not matched to a gene. This CDR3 has 13 amino acids. In germline, CDR1 is MDHEN, CDR2 SYDVKM. DNA for the CDR3: TGTGCCAGCAGCCTACAGGGGGGTGAAAAACTGTTTTTT. Translated, it gives CASSLQGGEKLFF.

This chain connects TRBV2 to TRBJ2-3; D unclear. The CDR3 is made up of 15 amino acids. The germline V gene has CDR1 SNHLY and CDR2 FYNNEI. V shed 3 bases and J shed 2 bases, with 12 bases lying between them. The DNA for the CDR3 is TGTGCCAGCAGTGAGGCAACCGACCCCACAGATACGCAGTATTTT. This gives the protein CASSEATDPTDTQYF.

There are many counts of this clonotype. The V and J genes are TRBV28 and TRBJ1-5; D uncertain. Germline V gives CDR1 MDHEN, CDR2 SYDVKM. There are 15 residues in the CDR3. With 6 bases removed from V and 0 bases from J, the gap between germline ends came to 12 bases. CDR3 loop: CASRTRFDSNQPQHF. In DNA form, the CDR3 reads TGTGCCAGCAGAACCCGGTTTGATAGCAATCAGCCCCAGCATTTT.